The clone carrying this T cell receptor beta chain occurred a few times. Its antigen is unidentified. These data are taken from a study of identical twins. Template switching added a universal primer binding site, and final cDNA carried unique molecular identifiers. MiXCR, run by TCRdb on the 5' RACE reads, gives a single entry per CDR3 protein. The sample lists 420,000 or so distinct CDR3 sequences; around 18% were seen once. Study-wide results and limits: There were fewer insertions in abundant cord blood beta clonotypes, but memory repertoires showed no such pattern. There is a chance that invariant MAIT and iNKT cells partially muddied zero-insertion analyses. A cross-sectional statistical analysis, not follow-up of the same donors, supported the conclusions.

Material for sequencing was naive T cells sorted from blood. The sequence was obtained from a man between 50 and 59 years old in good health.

This CDR3 is CASRGPGQEISGANVLTF. Here the CDR3 DNA reads TGTGCCAGCAGGGGACCTGGACAGGAGATCTCTGGGGCCAACGTCCTGACTTTC. The chain couples TRBV2 to TRBJ2-6; 7 bases line up with TRBD1. The germline V gene encodes CDR1 SNHLY and CDR2 FYNNEI. CDR3 size: 18 residues. With 6 bases clipped from V and 0 bases from J, the junction kept 11 bases outside the gene matches.